Presented here are 3 T cell receptor beta chains from one specimen sequenced in a study of T cell changes during pregnancy in multiple sclerosis. Measured with immunoSEQ multiplex PCR; TCRdb has only the in-frame clones, and not every one. Here the sample spans approximately 60,000 clones, approximately 87% being singletons. The sample comprised peripheral blood from another person, used as feeder cells. The receptor set was obtained from a human donor whose cells served as feeder cells for cultures in a pregnancy study.

V gene TRBV5-4 combines with J gene TRBJ1-4, with no clear D. CDR1 is SGHNT, CDR2 YYREEE, per germline (reference sequence). The CDR3 contains 14 residues. V lost 0 bases to trimming and J lost 4 bases, with 7 bases between them. This CDR3 is CASSLGPFNEKLFF. CDR3 bases: TGTGCCAGCAGCTTGGGACCGTTTAATGAAAAACTGTTTTTT.

The chain links TRBV10-3 to TRBJ1-1, with 8 bases matching TRBD1. J was trimmed by 1 base and V by 3 bases; bases with no gene match: 4. Looked up from germline, CDR1 is ENHRY and CDR2 is SYGVKD. This CDR3 has 15 amino acids. The CDR3 nucleotides are TGTGCCATCAGTGACCTGGGGACAGGGAACACTGAAGCTTTCTTT. The encoded protein is CAISDLGTGNTEAFF.

The CDR3 loop is CASSLGGGSTDTQYF. The DNA for the CDR3 is TGTGCCAGCAGCTTAGGCGGCGGGAGCACAGATACGCAGTATTTT. The chain uses TRBV11-3 and TRBJ2-3; D is possibly TRBD2 (5 bases). CDR1 and CDR2 from the germline V gene are SGHNT and YENEEA. V lost 1 base, J lost 0 bases, and 8 bases lay in between. The CDR3 is made up of 15 amino acids.